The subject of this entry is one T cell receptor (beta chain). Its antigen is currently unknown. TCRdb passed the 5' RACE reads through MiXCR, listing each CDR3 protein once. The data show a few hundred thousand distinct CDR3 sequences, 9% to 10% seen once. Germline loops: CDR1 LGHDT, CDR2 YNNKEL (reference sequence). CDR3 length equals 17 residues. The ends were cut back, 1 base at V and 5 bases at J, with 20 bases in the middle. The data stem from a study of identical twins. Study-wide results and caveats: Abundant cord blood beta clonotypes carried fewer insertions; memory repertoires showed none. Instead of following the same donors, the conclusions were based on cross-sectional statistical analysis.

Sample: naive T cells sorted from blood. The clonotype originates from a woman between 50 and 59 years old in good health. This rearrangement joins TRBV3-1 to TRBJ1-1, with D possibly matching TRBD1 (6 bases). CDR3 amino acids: CASSQGGAIVGATEAFF. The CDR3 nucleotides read TGTGCCAGCAGCCAAGGGGGGGCCATCGTAGGGGCTACTGAAGCTTTCTTT.